The rows below give T cell receptor beta chains drawn from one sample of a study of blood T cell repertoires in COVID-19. Clones were read by immunoSEQ multiplex PCR, and TCRdb kept only the in-frame ones, dropping some. The sample includes 95,000 to 100,000 clones, around 87% of them seen just once. Sequencing input: peripheral blood. Receptor source: a woman in her 30s with acute or convalescent COVID-19. The CDR3 runs from the conserved cysteine through the conserved F or W. D genes are given only for firm matches. Expanded clones get a size class; other rows say once, few or many, or leave the size out.

V: TRBV15; J: TRBJ2-1; length: 15; D: TRBD2; size: -; CDR3: CATSDGAGSYNEQFF; DNA: TGTGCCACCAGCGATGGAGCGGGGTCCTACAATGAGCAGTTCTTC
V: TRBV28; J: TRBJ1-1; length: 13; D: -; size: -; CDR3: CASRSQENTEAFF; DNA: TGTGCCAGCAGATCTCAGGAGAACACTGAAGCTTTCTTT
V: TRBV5-1; J: TRBJ2-2; length: 14; D: -; size: -; CDR3: CASSLVAGNGELFF; DNA: TGCGCCAGCAGCTTGGTGGCGGGAAACGGGGAGCTGTTTTTT
V: TRBV7-9; J: TRBJ2-7; length: 12; D: -; size: -; CDR3: CASSLGVYEQYF; DNA: TGTGCCAGCAGCTTAGGCGTCTACGAGCAGTACTTC
V: TRBV10-2; J: TRBJ1-4; length: 15; D: TRBD1; size: -; CDR3: CASSESTGGNEKLFF; DNA: TGCGCCAGCAGTGAGTCAACAGGGGGCAATGAAAAACTGTTTTTT
V: TRBV12-5; J: TRBJ1-5; length: 15; D: -; size: once; CDR3: CASGLTGYSNQPQHF; DNA: TGTGCTAGTGGTTTGACAGGGTATAGCAATCAGCCCCAGCATTTT
V: TRBV3-1/TRBV3-2; J: TRBJ1-1; length: 13; D: -; size: -; CDR3: CASSHPPRPEAFF; DNA: TGTGCCAGCAGCCACCCCCCGAGGCCTGAAGCTTTCTTT
V: TRBV4-2; J: TRBJ1-6; length: 17; D: TRBD1; size: -; CDR3: CASSQEVSGQPNSPLHF; DNA: TGTGCCAGCAGCCAAGAAGTTTCGGGACAGCCTAATTCACCCCTCCACTTT
V: TRBV18; J: TRBJ1-1; length: 16; D: -; size: -; CDR3: CASSPGFGQGSTEAFF; DNA: TGTGCCAGCTCACCGGGATTTGGACAAGGGTCGACTGAAGCTTTCTTT
V: TRBV24-1; J: TRBJ2-6; length: 16; D: -; size: -; CDR3: CATSDLSPSGANVLTF; DNA: TGTGCCACCAGTGATTTGTCTCCCTCTGGGGCCAACGTCCTGACTTTC
V: TRBV25-1; J: TRBJ1-1; length: 17; D: -; size: -; CDR3: CASSQSQTGFKDTEAFF; DNA: TGTGCCAGCAGCCAGTCTCAAACAGGGTTTAAGGACACTGAAGCTTTCTTT
V: TRBV9; J: TRBJ1-6; length: 16; D: TRBD1; size: -; CDR3: CASSVDLGTGVRPLHF; DNA: TGTGCCAGCAGCGTGGACTTGGGGACAGGGGTGCGACCCCTCCACTTT
V: TRBV27; J: TRBJ2-1; length: 14; D: TRBD2; size: -; CDR3: CASSLSGGASEQFF; DNA: TGTGCCAGCAGTTTAAGCGGGGGGGCCTCTGAGCAGTTCTTC
V: TRBV5-8; J: TRBJ1-5; length: 15; D: TRBD1; size: -; CDR3: CASSIPDRSNQPQHF; DNA: TGTGCCAGCAGCATCCCGGACAGGAGTAATCAGCCCCAGCATTTT
V: TRBV2; J: TRBJ2-1; length: 15; D: -; size: -; CDR3: CASSVEQGFLNEQFF; DNA: TGTGCCAGCAGTGTGGAACAGGGCTTCCTCAATGAGCAGTTCTTC
V: TRBV28; J: TRBJ2-2; length: 14; D: -; size: -; CDR3: CASRSQGRAGELFF; DNA: TGTGCCAGCAGGTCCCAGGGGAGGGCCGGGGAGCTGTTTTTT
V: TRBV9; J: TRBJ2-1; length: 15; D: TRBD2; size: -; CDR3: CASSVWGGSDNEQFF; DNA: TGTGCCAGCAGCGTATGGGGGGGATCGGACAATGAGCAGTTCTTC
V: TRBV7-3; J: TRBJ2-3; length: 15; D: TRBD2; size: -; CDR3: CASSSSGISTDTQYF; DNA: TGTGCCAGCAGCTCCAGCGGGATTAGCACAGATACGCAGTATTTT
V: TRBV7-9; J: TRBJ2-7; length: 14; D: -; size: -; CDR3: CASSLGQNSYEQYF; DNA: TGTGCCAGCAGCTTAGGACAGAACTCCTACGAGCAGTACTTC
V: TRBV27; J: TRBJ1-5; length: 17; D: TRBD1; size: -; CDR3: CASSLEQGGRSNQPQHF; DNA: TGTGCCAGCAGTTTAGAACAGGGGGGACGTAGCAATCAGCCCCAGCATTTT
V: TRBV5-4; J: TRBJ2-7; length: 13; D: TRBD2; size: -; CDR3: CASGLAGVDEQYF; DNA: TGTGCCAGCGGCCTAGCGGGGGTTGACGAGCAGTACTTC
V: TRBV24-1; J: TRBJ1-2; length: 13; D: TRBD1; size: -; CDR3: CATSLTGIDGYTF; DNA: TGTGCCACCAGCCTGACAGGGATCGATGGCTACACCTTC
V: TRBV6-5; J: TRBJ2-7; length: 15; D: -; size: -; CDR3: CASGGRGKVIYEQYF; DNA: TGTGCCAGCGGGGGACGGGGGAAGGTAATCTACGAGCAGTACTTC
V: TRBV5-1; J: TRBJ1-2; length: 14; D: TRBD1; size: -; CDR3: CASSSSTGVNGYTF; DNA: TGCGCCAGCAGCTCTTCGACAGGGGTGAATGGCTACACCTTC
V: TRBV12-5; J: TRBJ1-5; length: 18; D: TRBD1; size: -; CDR3: CASGSRAGQGHSNQPQHF; DNA: TGTGCTAGTGGTTCTCGGGCTGGACAGGGACATAGCAATCAGCCCCAGCATTTT
V: TRBV2; J: TRBJ1-1; length: 12; D: -; size: -; CDR3: CASSTDLLGAFF; DNA: TGTGCCAGCAGTACAGACCTCCTCGGAGCTTTCTTT
V: TRBV5-1; J: TRBJ1-1; length: 15; D: TRBD1; size: -; CDR3: CASSPDRDMNTEAFF; DNA: TGCGCCAGCAGCCCCGACAGGGACATGAACACTGAAGCTTTCTTT
V: TRBV6-5; J: TRBJ2-1; length: 14; D: -; size: -; CDR3: CASSPTGGDNEQFF; DNA: TGTGCCAGCTCCCCCACTGGCGGGGACAATGAGCAGTTCTTC
V: TRBV7-8; J: TRBJ1-4; length: 15; D: TRBD1; size: -; CDR3: CASSLGEDRVGKLFF; DNA: TGTGCCAGCAGCTTAGGGGAAGACAGGGTGGGAAAACTGTTTTTT
V: TRBV2; J: TRBJ1-2; length: 14; D: -; size: -; CDR3: CASSITETTSHYTF; DNA: TGTGCCAGCAGTATAACAGAAACAACTTCCCACTACACCTTC
V: TRBV11-2; J: TRBJ2-1; length: 16; D: -; size: -; CDR3: CASSFLSLARYNEQFF; DNA: TGTGCCAGCAGTTTTCTGTCTTTAGCCCGCTACAATGAGCAGTTCTTC
V: TRBV2; J: TRBJ1-5; length: 13; D: -; size: -; CDR3: CASSFSGDQPQHF; DNA: TGTGCCAGCAGCTTCTCGGGGGATCAGCCCCAGCATTTT
V: TRBV7-9; J: TRBJ1-4; length: 14; D: TRBD1; size: -; CDR3: CASTRQGDNEKLFF; DNA: TGTGCCAGCACCCGACAGGGGGATAATGAAAAACTGTTTTTT
V: TRBV7-3; J: TRBJ2-3; length: 16; D: TRBD2; size: -; CDR3: CASSLLAGATKDTQYF; DNA: TGTGCCAGCAGCTTATTAGCGGGGGCCACCAAAGATACGCAGTATTTT
V: TRBV13; J: TRBJ2-1; length: 12; D: -; size: -; CDR3: CASSFNRVEQFF; DNA: TGTGCCAGCAGCTTTAACAGGGTTGAGCAGTTCTTC
V: TRBV7-9; J: TRBJ2-7; length: 19; D: TRBD2; size: -; CDR3: CASSLITQRGAPIGYEQYF; DNA: TGTGCCAGCAGCCTTATTACTCAGCGGGGGGCTCCGATCGGCTACGAGCAGTACTTC
V: TRBV28; J: TRBJ1-5; length: 14; D: -; size: -; CDR3: CASSPGQYNQPQHF; DNA: TGTGCCAGCAGCCCGGGACAATACAATCAGCCCCAGCATTTT
V: TRBV4-1; J: TRBJ2-2; length: 15; D: -; size: once; CDR3: CASSQVGESTGELFF; DNA: TGCGCCAGCAGCCAAGTGGGCGAATCCACCGGGGAGCTGTTTTTT
V: TRBV5-1; J: TRBJ1-2; length: 19; D: -; size: -; CDR3: CASSLVGAHLMPPNYGYTF; DNA: TGCGCCAGCAGCTTGGTAGGGGCCCACCTGATGCCCCCTAACTATGGCTACACCTTC
V: TRBV5-1; J: TRBJ1-1; length: 18; D: -; size: -; CDR3: CASSRGPRGQAMNTEAFF; DNA: TGCGCCAGCAGCCGGGGTCCCAGGGGCCAAGCCATGAACACTGAAGCTTTCTTT
V: TRBV7-3; J: TRBJ2-3; length: 15; D: TRBD2; size: few; CDR3: CASSASGASTDTQYF; DNA: TGTGCCAGCAGCGCTAGCGGGGCAAGCACAGATACGCAGTATTTT
V: TRBV9; J: TRBJ1-3; length: 15; D: -; size: -; CDR3: CASSFSTGTGNTIYF; DNA: TGTGCCAGCAGCTTCTCCACAGGTACGGGAAACACCATATATTTT
V: TRBV18; J: TRBJ1-6; length: 14; D: -; size: -; CDR3: CASSPVVGKSPLHF; DNA: TGTGCCAGCTCCCCAGTAGTCGGGAAATCACCCCTCCACTTT
V: TRBV5-1; J: TRBJ2-2; length: 15; D: TRBD1; size: -; CDR3: CASTPTGGHTGELFF; DNA: TGCGCCAGCACACCGACAGGGGGGCACACCGGGGAGCTGTTTTTT
V: TRBV7-8; J: TRBJ1-1; length: 17; D: TRBD1; size: -; CDR3: CASSLRGTGGINTEAFF; DNA: TGTGCCAGCAGCCTTAGGGGGACAGGGGGCATTAACACTGAAGCTTTCTTT
V: TRBV9; J: TRBJ2-2; length: 16; D: TRBD1; size: -; CDR3: CASSVVGTGNTGELFF; DNA: TGTGCCAGCAGCGTAGTCGGGACAGGGAACACCGGGGAGCTGTTTTTT
V: TRBV5-1; J: TRBJ1-1; length: 14; D: TRBD1; size: -; CDR3: CASSSTGGHTEAFF; DNA: TGCGCCAGCAGCTCCACAGGGGGCCACACTGAAGCTTTCTTT
V: TRBV11-2; J: TRBJ2-3; length: 16; D: -; size: few; CDR3: CASSFDFPSGTDTQYF; DNA: TGTGCCAGCAGCTTCGACTTTCCCTCGGGCACAGATACGCAGTATTTT
V: TRBV27; J: TRBJ1-3; length: 16; D: -; size: once; CDR3: CASSRFGQLSGNTIYF; DNA: TGTGCCAGCAGCCGATTCGGACAGCTTTCCGGAAACACCATATATTTT
V: TRBV18; J: TRBJ2-3; length: 13; D: TRBD1; size: -; CDR3: CASSPGTGFTQYF; DNA: TGTGCCAGCTCCCCCGGGACAGGTTTTACGCAGTATTTT